This entry concerns a single T cell receptor beta chain. Its antigen remains unidentified. TCRdb's copy holds only in-frame clones and misses some; the assay was immunoSEQ multiplex PCR. The sample lists about 2.4 million clones, around nine tenths seen once, with 0.11% to 0.15% in the top ten. The sample comes from a study of shared clonotypes between healthy human individuals. Study-wide results and limits: Estimated clonotype richness was generally higher in naive than memory subsets. Specimens sampled were limited to blood, with tissue repertoires likely differing.

The CDR3 sequence is 14 residues long. Trimming removed 4 bases from V and 6 bases from J; junction bases left unmatched: 4. Germline CDR1 and CDR2: SEHNR and FQNEAQ (reference sequence). This chain uses TRBV7-9 with TRBJ1-5; TRBD1 matches 9 bases. This receptor was taken from a man aged 18 to 29 in good health. The sample taken for sequencing was naive CD4+ T cells sorted from blood. As to subset: CD45RA+ positively selected. CDR3 residues: CASSSDRGTQPQHF. The CDR3, as DNA: TGTGCCAGCAGCTCGGACAGGGGTACTCAGCCCCAGCATTTT.